These 28 T cell receptor beta chains were all obtained from the same sample, sequenced in a study of post-analysis software for immune sequencing data. For these receptors, no antigen is known. Libraries were made from TCR beta cDNA, and they carried unique molecular identifiers. TCRdb processed the PCR reads anew with MiXCR; each CDR3 protein has one entry. The top ten clones hold 4.9% of a sample with around 770,000 distinct CDR3 sequences, under 60% of them seen once. Study-wide findings and caveats: With TRBV5-6, TRBV5-1 and TRBV20-1 included, 5 or 6 TRBV segments were more frequent in patients than in controls.

Specimen: blood. These TCRs come from a girl aged 10 to 17 with multiple sclerosis.

The chain carries TRBV7-2 and TRBJ2-7, with TRBD1 matching 8 bases. The V gene end was trimmed by 5 bases and the J gene end by 0 bases; junction bases not matched to a gene: 6. Germline lookup yields CDR1 SGHTA and CDR2 FQGNSA. CDR3 length: 15 amino acids. CDR3 sequence: CASSNQGAPSYEQYF. The CDR3 nucleotides are TGTGCCAGCAGCAACCAGGGGGCTCCCTCCTACGAGCAGTACTTC.

The chain couples TRBV10-2 to TRBJ1-1, with 7 bases fitting TRBD1. The V and J ends lost 0 bases and 0 bases, in that order; junction bases with no gene match: 10. The CDR3 is made up of 18 amino acids. Germline V CDR1 and CDR2: WSHSY, SAAADI. The CDR3 here is CASSESYQGGYMNTEAFF. CDR3 DNA: TGCGCCAGCAGTGAGTCGTATCAGGGGGGCTACATGAACACTGAAGCTTTCTTT.

This clonotype was counted a few times. DNA of the CDR3: TGTGCCAGTTGGGACCTGGGGAACTACGAGCAGTACTTC. Its protein is CASWDLGNYEQYF. The V call is TRBV27, the J call TRBJ2-7; D assignment may be TRBD1 or TRBD2 (5 bases each). Germline V gene lookup returns CDR1 MNHEY and CDR2 SMNVEV (reference sequence). This CDR3 spans 13 amino acids. V gave up 9 bases and J gave up 3 bases, with 15 bases separating them.

This clonotype was counted a few times. The chain joins TRBV5-1 to TRBJ2-7, with 7 bases aligning to TRBD2. The V and J ends lost 7 bases and 0 bases, in that order; junction bases with no gene match: 7. Germline CDR1 and CDR2: SGHRS and YFSETQ. The CDR3 contains 14 residues. The CDR3 sequence is CASGEGPSSYEQYF. CDR3 DNA sequence: TGCGCCAGCGGGGAGGGGCCGAGCTCCTACGAGCAGTACTTC.

CDR3 nucleotides: TGTGCCAGCAGCTTATTACAGCTTAACTATGGCTACACCTTC. It encodes CASSLLQLNYGYTF. V gene TRBV5-5 combines with J gene TRBJ1-2, with D hard to call. CDR1 is SGHKS, CDR2 YYEKEE, per germline (reference sequence). There are 14 residues in the CDR3. Trimming pared 2 bases from V and 1 base from J, leaving 9 bases between.

The J gene is TRBJ1-1, the V gene TRBV30, with a weak D call TRBD1 (5 bases). CDR3 size: 13 residues. Germline values: CDR1 GTSNPN, CDR2 SVGIG (reference sequence). The CDR3 DNA is TGTGTCCGAAGGGACCCCCCCAACACTGAAGCTTTCTTT. Its translation: CVRRDPPNTEAFF.

The chain is built from TRBV6-6 and TRBJ1-2; D remains ambiguous. This CDR3 is 13 amino acids long. V gave up 2 bases and J gave up 9 bases, with 13 bases separating them. Germline CDR1 and CDR2: MNHNY and SVGAGI (reference sequence). This CDR3 reads CASSYGPGASYTF. For the CDR3, the DNA is TGTGCCAGCAGTTACGGGCCGGGCGCCAGCTACACCTTC.

The CDR3 loop reads CASSSFHYGYTF. Written as DNA, the CDR3 is TGTGCCAGCAGCTCCTTCCACTATGGCTACACCTTC. The chain links TRBV7-9 to TRBJ1-2; D not certain. Deletions cut 4 bases from V and 3 bases from J, with 6 bases between. This CDR3 spans 12 amino acids. Germline V gives CDR1 SEHNR, CDR2 FQNEAQ (reference sequence).

The rearrangement joins TRBV20-1 to TRBJ1-2; D not certain. Germline loops: CDR1 DFQATT, CDR2 SNEGSKA (reference sequence). V lost 3 bases to trimming and J lost 3 bases, with 14 bases between them. This CDR3 is 14 amino acids long. In DNA, the CDR3 is TGCAGTGCTAGGCAGGACGATAGAGACTATGGCTACACCTTC. Residues: CSARQDDRDYGYTF.

The CDR3 is CASNPSAGAQETQYF. The CDR3 nucleotides are TGTGCCAGCAACCCCTCAGCGGGAGCCCAAGAGACCCAGTACTTC. This chain joins TRBV7-9 and TRBJ2-5, with 8 bases identical to TRBD2. Per the germline V gene, CDR1 is SEHNR and CDR2 is FQNEAQ (reference sequence). After removal of 7 bases from V and 1 base from J, the junction contained 8 bases not matched to a gene. There are 15 residues in the CDR3.

The V call is TRBV14, the J call TRBJ2-1, with D tentatively TRBD2 (6 bases). V lost 4 bases to trimming and J lost 4 bases, with 11 bases between them. CDR1 is SGHDN, CDR2 FVKESK, per germline. The CDR3 is made up of 14 amino acids. This chain's CDR3 is CASSLPGVYNEQFF. The CDR3 DNA reads TGTGCCAGCAGCCTCCCGGGAGTTTACAATGAGCAGTTCTTC.

Remarks on this clonotype: A read error may account for a junction end that differs from germline. The rearrangement links TRBV11-2 to TRBJ2-5; unclear D gene. The J call may be wrong; the DNA end is better matched by TRBJ2-7. Germline CDR1 reads SGHAT; CDR2 reads FQNNGV. The CDR3 is 15 residues long. The CDR3 region is CASSLIRGLSNEQYF. The CDR3 nucleotides are TGTGCCAGCAGCTTAATCCGCGGCCTCTCCAACGAGCAGTACTTC.

The genes are TRBV6-1 and TRBJ2-1; D unclear. The J call may be incorrect, as the DNA end agrees better with TRBJ2-7. From germline, CDR1 is MNHNS and CDR2 SASEGT. The CDR3 is 13 amino acids. CDR3 sequence reads: CAGASTLYNEQYF. CDR3 nucleotide sequence: TGTGCCGGAGCGTCGACCCTCTACAATGAGCAGTACTTC.

This chain joins TRBV29-1 and TRBJ1-2, with a tentative D call TRBD1 (5 bases). The CDR3 is made up of 11 amino acids. Germline CDR1 is SQVTM and CDR2 is ANQGSEA. Trimming left V 4 bases short and J 5 bases short, with 8 bases between. The DNA of the CDR3 is TGCAGCGTTGGGACACCATATGGCTACACCTTC. Translated, it gives CSVGTPYGYTF.

This clonotype has only a few counts. The J gene is TRBJ2-7, the V gene TRBV5-5; TRBD1 might be the D (6 bases). V lost 4 bases, J lost 0 bases, and 17 bases lay in between. Germline-derived CDR1 and CDR2 are SGHKS and YYEKEE (reference sequence). The CDR3 is made up of 16 amino acids. The CDR3 loop reads CASSPPAGVTSYEQYF. The CDR3 nucleotides read TGTGCCAGCAGCCCGCCGGCAGGGGTCACCTCCTACGAGCAGTACTTC.

The chain employs TRBV7-2 and TRBJ2-7; D may correspond to TRBD1 or TRBD2 (5 bases each). Trimming removed 1 base from V and 0 bases from J, with 10 bases in between. The CDR3 length is 15 residues. Germline values: CDR1 SGHTA, CDR2 FQGNSA. As DNA, the CDR3 is TGTGCCAGCAGCTTAGAGCCAGGGAGCTCCTACGAGCAGTACTTC. The encoded protein is CASSLEPGSSYEQYF. Using reference TRBV7-2 and TRBJ2-7 for the parts outside the CDR3, the full variable domain is GAGVSQSPSNKVTEKGKDVELRCDPISGHTALYWYRQSLGQGLEFLIYFQGNSAPDKSGLPSDRFSAERTGGSVSTLTIQRTQQEDSAVYLCASSLEPGSSYEQYFGPGTRLTVT.

V is TRBV29-1 and J is TRBJ1-5; D is possibly TRBD1 (5 bases). V was clipped by 6 bases and J by 5 bases, with 14 bases between them. CDR3 size: 13 residues. Germline V gives CDR1 SQVTM, CDR2 ANQGSEA. The CDR3 nucleotides are TGCAGCGTAACTGGGGGTGTGGATCAGCCCCAGCATTTT. Its translation: CSVTGGVDQPQHF.

In this sample, this clonotype turned up a few times. The CDR3 DNA follows: TGTGCCAGCGCAAGGTCGAACGAGCAGTACTTC. This gives the protein CASARSNEQYF. The chain couples TRBV6-5 to TRBJ2-5; D is unresolved. Gene TRBJ2-7 matches the end of the DNA better, so the J call may be wrong. CDR3 length: 11 amino acids. CDR1 is MNHEY, CDR2 SVGAGI, per germline.

The chain has TRBV7-8 and TRBJ1-5; no clear D gene. CDR3 length equals 16 residues. V dropped 2 bases and J dropped 3 bases, with 14 bases sitting between them. Germline CDR1 is SGHVS and CDR2 is FQNEAQ. The chain's CDR3 is CASSLSLGLNNQPQHF. The CDR3 coding sequence is TGTGCCAGCAGCTTAAGCCTCGGGTTAAACAATCAGCCCCAGCATTTT.

Remarks on this clonotype: Mismatch with germline at one junction end may stem from a read error. The V call is TRBV10-3, the J call TRBJ2-5; D tentatively reads TRBD1 or TRBD2 (5 bases each). Germline V lookup: CDR1 ENHRY, CDR2 SYGVKD. This CDR3 is built from 13 residues. The CDR3 DNA is TGTGCCGTCAGTGGTAACTGGGGGGAGACCCAGTACTTC. Residues: CAVSGNWGETQYF.

This clonotype was seen a few times. V and J are TRBV29-1 and TRBJ2-7, with unresolved D. The ends were cut back, 0 bases at V and 0 bases at J, with 9 bases in the middle. Per germline, CDR1 SQVTM and CDR2 ANQGSEA. This CDR3 spans 14 amino acids. The CDR3, as DNA: TGCAGCGTTGAAGAGGGCGAGAGCTCCTACGAGCAGTACTTC. This sequence encodes CSVEEGESSYEQYF.

This clonotype was counted only a few times. The rearrangement links TRBV15 to TRBJ1-2, with D possibly matching TRBD1 (5 bases). Germline CDR1 is LNHNV and CDR2 is YYDKDF (reference sequence). The V end was cut by 3 bases, the J end by 8 bases, with 10 bases between. The CDR3 runs 12 residues. CDR3 bases: TGTGCCACCAGCAGTGGACACGTCGGCTACACCTTC. It encodes CATSSGHVGYTF.

V gene TRBV5-1 combines with J gene TRBJ2-1; 13 positions match TRBD2. There are 16 residues in the CDR3. V lost 4 bases and J lost 5; bases outside the gene matches: 6. Germline loops: CDR1 SGHRS, CDR2 YFSETQ. In DNA form, the CDR3 reads TGCGCCAGCAGCCCGGGACTAGCGGGACCCAACAATGAGCAGTTCTTC. Residues: CASSPGLAGPNNEQFF.

There are a few counts of this clonotype. V and J are TRBV20-1 and TRBJ2-3; 8 positions agree with TRBD2. Trimming took 7 bases from V and 0 from J; bases not matched to a gene: 15. Germline V gene lookup returns CDR1 DFQATT and CDR2 SNEGSKA (reference sequence). CDR3 length: 17 amino acids. This CDR3 reads CSVQRRGGNPSTDTQYF. The DNA for the CDR3 is TGCAGTGTACAACGCCGCGGGGGGAACCCTAGCACAGATACGCAGTATTTT.

The chain recombines TRBV5-6 with TRBJ1-4; D is unresolved. Germline V gives CDR1 SGHDT, CDR2 YYEEEE. Deletions cut 1 base from V and 0 bases from J, with 4 bases between. The length of the CDR3 is 14 residues. CDR3 nucleotide sequence: TGTGCCAGCAGCTTGATTGCAACTAATGAAAAACTGTTTTTT. It is translated as CASSLIATNEKLFF. The complete variable domain, with remaining parts taken from reference TRBV5-6 and TRBJ1-4, reads DAGVTQSPTHLIKTRGQQVTLRCSPKSGHDTVSWYQQALGQGPQFIFQYYEEEERQRGNFPDRFSGHQFPNYSSELNVNALLLGDSALYLCASSLIATNEKLFFGSGTQLSVL.

The chain is built from TRBV28 and TRBJ1-2; no clear D gene. Germline loops: CDR1 MDHEN, CDR2 SYDVKM. V lost 5 bases and J lost 4, with 11 bases in between. This CDR3 comprises 13 residues. The CDR3 DNA reads as TGTGCCAGCAGTGACAATGGTCTCTATGGCTACACCTTC. Protein: CASSDNGLYGYTF.

The chain uses TRBV6-2 or TRBV6-3 and TRBJ1-1; unclear D gene. Germline loops: CDR1 MNHEY, CDR2 SVGEGT. CDR3 length: 12 amino acids. V was trimmed by 0 bases and J by 10 bases, leaving 9 bases between them. CDR3 DNA: TGTGCCAGCAGTTACTCGAGAGGGATAGCTTTCTTT. Protein sequence: CASSYSRGIAFF.

This clonotype came up a few times. J is TRBJ2-7 and V is TRBV7-2; D is unclear. Germline loops: CDR1 SGHTA, CDR2 FQGNSA. V was trimmed by 4 bases and J by 3 bases, leaving 10 bases between them. The CDR3 is made up of 13 amino acids. The CDR3 protein is CASSSSGIYEQYF. The CDR3, as DNA: TGTGCCAGCAGCTCTAGTGGTATCTACGAGCAGTACTTC.